Presented here are 8 T cell receptor beta chains from one specimen sequenced in a study of blood T cell repertoires in COVID-19. Profiled with immunoSEQ multiplex PCR; TCRdb holds only in-frame clones, not every one. Of about 73,000 clones listed, around 81% are singletons. The sequenced material came from peripheral blood. The receptors were sampled from a woman in her sixties or seventies with acute or convalescent COVID-19.

The rearrangement links TRBV4-2 to TRBJ2-7, with a weak D call TRBD2 (6 bases). The V and J ends lost 0 bases and 3 bases respectively, with 12 bases between them. Germline values: CDR1 LGHNA, CDR2 YNFKEQ. CDR3 length: 15 residues. As DNA, the CDR3 is TGTGCCAGCAGCCAAGAGCGGCGGGAAGACTACGAGCAGTACTTC. Amino acid sequence: CASSQERREDYEQYF.

The chain joins TRBV5-1 to TRBJ2-7, with 12 bases fitting TRBD2. With V trimmed by 3 bases and J by 0 bases, 4 bases remained unmatched. This CDR3 has 16 residues. CDR1 is SGHRS, CDR2 YFSETQ, per germline. In DNA, the CDR3 is TGCGCCAGCAGCTCCCTGGGACTAGCGGGCTCCTACGAGCAGTACTTC. The encoded protein is CASSSLGLAGSYEQYF.

This CDR3 is CASSFTFSYEQYF. As DNA, the CDR3 is TGTGCCAGCAGCTTCACTTTCTCCTACGAGCAGTACTTC. The chain recombines TRBV5-8 with TRBJ2-7; D gene ambiguous. From germline, CDR1 is SGHTS and CDR2 YDEGEE. V shed 2 bases and J shed 0 bases, with 6 bases lying between them. This CDR3 is 13 amino acids long.

The J gene is TRBJ2-1, the V gene TRBV4-1; TRBD2 agrees at 9 bases. Germline V lookup: CDR1 MGHRA, CDR2 YSYEKL. The junction had 6 bases not matched to a gene; V was cut back by 2 bases and J by 7 bases. The CDR3 extends over 15 amino acids. The CDR3 bases are TGCGCCAGCAGCCAAACTAGCGGGCGCTGGAATGAGCAGTTCTTC. Translation: CASSQTSGRWNEQFF.

This rearrangement joins TRBV7-9 to TRBJ1-1, with D maybe TRBD1 (6 bases). The germline V gene encodes CDR1 SEHNR and CDR2 FQNEAQ (reference sequence). V lost 1 base and J lost 10, with 10 bases in between. This CDR3 region has 12 residues. The CDR3 nucleotides are TGTGCCAGCAGCTTAGGTCGAGGGGGAGCTTTCTTT. It translates to CASSLGRGGAFF.

The V and J genes are TRBV10-1 and TRBJ1-5, with 7 nucleotides matching TRBD1. J lost 4 bases, V lost 6 bases, and 6 bases had no gene match. The CDR3 loop spans 14 amino acids. Germline V gives CDR1 WNHNN, CDR2 SYGVQD (reference sequence). The CDR3 loop reads CASRGDSLNQPQHF. CDR3 nucleotides: TGCGCCAGCAGGGGGGACAGTTTGAATCAGCCCCAGCATTTT.

The chain combines TRBV15 with TRBJ2-1; 12 bases agree with TRBD2. The germline V gene encodes CDR1 LNHNV and CDR2 YYDKDF (reference sequence). The CDR3 is 16 amino acids. Trimming at V came to 5 bases and at J to 10 bases, leaving 12 bases not matched to a gene. DNA for the CDR3: TGTGCCACCAGCGGAGGACTAGCGGGATTCGGAGGGGAGCAGTTCTTC. Translation: CATSGGLAGFGGEQFF.

This chain joins TRBV3-1 (or the pseudogene TRBV3-2) and TRBJ1-4; possible D gene TRBD1, 5 bases. Between the trimmed V and J ends, which lost 8 bases and 1 base, there was a span of 11 bases. Germline V gene lookup returns CDR1 LGHDT and CDR2 YNNKEL (reference sequence). CDR3 length equals 14 residues. The CDR3 region is CASQMGLTNEKLFF. The CDR3 region has the DNA TGTGCCAGCCAAATGGGGCTAACTAATGAAAAACTGTTTTTT.